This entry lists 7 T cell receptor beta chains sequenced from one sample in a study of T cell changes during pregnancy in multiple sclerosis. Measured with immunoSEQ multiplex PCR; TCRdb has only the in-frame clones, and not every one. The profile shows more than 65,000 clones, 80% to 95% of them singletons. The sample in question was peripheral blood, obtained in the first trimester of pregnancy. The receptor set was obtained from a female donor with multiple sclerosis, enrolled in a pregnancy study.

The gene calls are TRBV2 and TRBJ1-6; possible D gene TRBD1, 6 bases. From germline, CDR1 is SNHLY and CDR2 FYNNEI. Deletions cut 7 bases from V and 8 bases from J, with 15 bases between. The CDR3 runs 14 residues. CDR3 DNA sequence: TGTGCCAGCAAGACTACAGGGTCTGATTCACCCCTCCACTTT. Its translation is CASKTTGSDSPLHF. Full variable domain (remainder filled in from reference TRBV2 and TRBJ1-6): EPEVTQTPSHQVTQMGQEVILRCVPISNHLYFYWYRQILGQKVEFLVSFYNNEISEKSEIFDDQFSVERPDGSNFTLKIRSTKLEDSAMYFCASKTTGSDSPLHFGNGTRLTVT.

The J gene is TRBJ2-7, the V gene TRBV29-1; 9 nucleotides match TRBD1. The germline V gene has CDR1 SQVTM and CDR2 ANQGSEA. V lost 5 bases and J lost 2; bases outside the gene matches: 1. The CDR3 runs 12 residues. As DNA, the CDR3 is TGCAGCGTTACAGGGGGCCCCTACGAGCAGTACTTC. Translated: CSVTGGPYEQYF.

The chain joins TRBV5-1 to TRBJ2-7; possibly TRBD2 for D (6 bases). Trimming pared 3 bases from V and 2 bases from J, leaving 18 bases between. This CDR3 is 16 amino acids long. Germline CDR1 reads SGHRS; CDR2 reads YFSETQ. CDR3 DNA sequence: TGCGCCAGCAGCTGGCCGGGTAGCGGATCCACCTACGAGCAGTACTTC. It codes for CASSWPGSGSTYEQYF.

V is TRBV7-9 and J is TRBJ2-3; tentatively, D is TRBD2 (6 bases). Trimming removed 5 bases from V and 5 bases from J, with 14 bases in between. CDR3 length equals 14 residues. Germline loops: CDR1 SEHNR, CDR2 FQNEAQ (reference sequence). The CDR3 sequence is CASSLEGPGDTQYF. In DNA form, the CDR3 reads TGTGCCAGCAGCCTGGAGGGCCCGGGAGATACGCAGTATTTT.

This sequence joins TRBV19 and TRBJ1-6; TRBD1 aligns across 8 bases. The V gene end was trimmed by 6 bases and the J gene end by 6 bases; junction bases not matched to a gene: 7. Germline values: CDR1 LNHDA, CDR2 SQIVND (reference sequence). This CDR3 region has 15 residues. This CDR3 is CASSTDRDGNSPLHF. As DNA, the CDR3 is TGTGCCAGTAGCACGGACAGGGACGGTAATTCACCCCTCCACTTT. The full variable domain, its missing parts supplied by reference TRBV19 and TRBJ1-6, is DGGITQSPKYLFRKEGQNVTLSCEQNLNHDAMYWYRQDPGQGLRLIYYSQIVNDFQKGDIAEGYSVSREKKESFPLTVTSAQKNPTAFYLCASSTDRDGNSPLHFGNGTRLTVT.

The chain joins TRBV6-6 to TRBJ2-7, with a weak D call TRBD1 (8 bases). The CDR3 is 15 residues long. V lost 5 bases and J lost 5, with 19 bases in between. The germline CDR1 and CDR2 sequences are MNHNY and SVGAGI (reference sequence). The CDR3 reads CASSSGTGFFDEQYF. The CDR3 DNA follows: TGTGCCAGCAGTAGCGGGACAGGATTTTTCGACGAGCAGTACTTC.

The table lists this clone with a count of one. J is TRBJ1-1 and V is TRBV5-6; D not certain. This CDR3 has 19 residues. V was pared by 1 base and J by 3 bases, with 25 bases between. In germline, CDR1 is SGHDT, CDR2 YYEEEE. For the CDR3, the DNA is TGTGCCAGCAGCTTGCCCGGCGTAGCCAGTCGATCCAGAGACACTGAAGCTTTCTTT. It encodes CASSLPGVASRSRDTEAFF. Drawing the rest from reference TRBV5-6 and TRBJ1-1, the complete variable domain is DAGVTQSPTHLIKTRGQQVTLRCSPKSGHDTVSWYQQALGQGPQFIFQYYEEEERQRGNFPDRFSGHQFPNYSSELNVNALLLGDSALYLCASSLPGVASRSRDTEAFFGQGTRLTVV.